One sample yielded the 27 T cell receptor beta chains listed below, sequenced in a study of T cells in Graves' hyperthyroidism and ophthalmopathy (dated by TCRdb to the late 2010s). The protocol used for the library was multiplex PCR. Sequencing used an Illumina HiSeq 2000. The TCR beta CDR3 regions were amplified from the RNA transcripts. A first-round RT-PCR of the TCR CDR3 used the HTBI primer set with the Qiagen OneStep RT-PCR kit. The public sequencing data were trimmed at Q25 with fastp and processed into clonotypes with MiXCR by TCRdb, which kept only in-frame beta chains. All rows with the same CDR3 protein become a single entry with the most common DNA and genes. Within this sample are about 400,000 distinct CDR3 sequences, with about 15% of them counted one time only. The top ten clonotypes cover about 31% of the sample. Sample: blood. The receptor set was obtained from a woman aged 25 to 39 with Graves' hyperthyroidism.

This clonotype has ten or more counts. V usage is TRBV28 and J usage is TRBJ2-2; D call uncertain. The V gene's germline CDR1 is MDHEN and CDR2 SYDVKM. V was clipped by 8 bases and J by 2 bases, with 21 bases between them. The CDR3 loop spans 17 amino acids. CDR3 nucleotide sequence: TGTGCCAGCTTAAAACCCCCGGGCCCAGTCAACACCGGGGAGCTGTTTTTT. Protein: CASLKPPGPVNTGELFF.

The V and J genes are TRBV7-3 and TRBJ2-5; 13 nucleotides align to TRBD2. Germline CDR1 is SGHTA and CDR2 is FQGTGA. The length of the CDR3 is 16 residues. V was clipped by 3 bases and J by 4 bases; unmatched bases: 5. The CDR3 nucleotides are TGTGCCAGCAGCTTGGGGACTAGCGGGGACGGAGAGACCCAGTACTTC. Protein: CASSLGTSGDGETQYF.

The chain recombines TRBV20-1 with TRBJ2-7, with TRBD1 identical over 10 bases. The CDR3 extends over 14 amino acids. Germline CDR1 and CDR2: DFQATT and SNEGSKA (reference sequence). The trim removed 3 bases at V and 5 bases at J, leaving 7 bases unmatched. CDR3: CSARQGQGINEQYF. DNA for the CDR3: TGCAGTGCTAGGCAGGGACAGGGGATTAACGAGCAGTACTTC.

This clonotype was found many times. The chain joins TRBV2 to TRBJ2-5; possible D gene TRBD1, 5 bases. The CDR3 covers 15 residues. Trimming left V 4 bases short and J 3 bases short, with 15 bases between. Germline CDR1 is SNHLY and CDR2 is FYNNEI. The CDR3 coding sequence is TGTGCCAGCAGTGCTGGGGCGCAGGCGAAAGAGACCCAGTACTTC. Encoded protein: CASSAGAQAKETQYF.

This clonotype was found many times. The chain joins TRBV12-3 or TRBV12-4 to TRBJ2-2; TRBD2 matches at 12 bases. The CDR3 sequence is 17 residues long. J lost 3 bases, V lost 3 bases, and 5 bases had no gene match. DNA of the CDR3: TGTGCCAGCAGTTTCCTAGCGGGAGGGCCCCACACCGGGGAGCTGTTTTTT. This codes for CASSFLAGGPHTGELFF.

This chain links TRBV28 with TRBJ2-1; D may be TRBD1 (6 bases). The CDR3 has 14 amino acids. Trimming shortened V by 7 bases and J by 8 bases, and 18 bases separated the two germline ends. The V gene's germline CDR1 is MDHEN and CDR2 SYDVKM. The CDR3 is CASTEAGTIDEQFF. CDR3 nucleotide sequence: TGTGCCAGCACCGAGGCCGGGACAATCGATGAGCAGTTCTTC.

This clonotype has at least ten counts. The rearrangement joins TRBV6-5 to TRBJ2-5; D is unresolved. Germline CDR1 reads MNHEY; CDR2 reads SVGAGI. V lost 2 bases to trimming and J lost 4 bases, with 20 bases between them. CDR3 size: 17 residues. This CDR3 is CASSYGSGVRAGETQYF. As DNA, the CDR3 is TGTGCCAGCAGTTACGGTAGTGGAGTCCGGGCCGGAGAGACCCAGTACTTC.

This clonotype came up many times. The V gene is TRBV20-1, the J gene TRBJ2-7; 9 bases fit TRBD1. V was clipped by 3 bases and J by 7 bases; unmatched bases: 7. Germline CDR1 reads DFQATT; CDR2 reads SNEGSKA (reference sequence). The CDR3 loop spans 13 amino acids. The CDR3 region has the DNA TGCAGTGCTAGCTGGGACAGGGTGGGGGAGCAGTACTTC. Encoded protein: CSASWDRVGEQYF.

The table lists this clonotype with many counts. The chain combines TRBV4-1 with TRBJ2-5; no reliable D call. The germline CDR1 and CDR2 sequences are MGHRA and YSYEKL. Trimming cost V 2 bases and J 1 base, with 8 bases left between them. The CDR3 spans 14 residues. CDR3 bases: TGCGCCAGCAGCCAATATAGCAGCCAAGAGACCCAGTACTTC. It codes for CASSQYSSQETQYF.

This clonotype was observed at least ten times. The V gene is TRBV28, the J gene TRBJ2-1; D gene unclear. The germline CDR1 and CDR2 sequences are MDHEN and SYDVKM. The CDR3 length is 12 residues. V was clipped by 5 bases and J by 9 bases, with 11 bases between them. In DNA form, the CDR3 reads TGTGCCAGCAGTAGAGGCGCGGCTGAGCAGTTCTTC. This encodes CASSRGAAEQFF.

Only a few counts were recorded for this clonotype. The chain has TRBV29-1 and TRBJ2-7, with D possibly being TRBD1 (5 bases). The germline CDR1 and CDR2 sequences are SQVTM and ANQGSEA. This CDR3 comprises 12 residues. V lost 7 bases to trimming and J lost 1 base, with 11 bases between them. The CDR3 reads CSAKQESYEQYF. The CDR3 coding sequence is TGCAGCGCGAAACAGGAGTCCTACGAGCAGTACTTC.

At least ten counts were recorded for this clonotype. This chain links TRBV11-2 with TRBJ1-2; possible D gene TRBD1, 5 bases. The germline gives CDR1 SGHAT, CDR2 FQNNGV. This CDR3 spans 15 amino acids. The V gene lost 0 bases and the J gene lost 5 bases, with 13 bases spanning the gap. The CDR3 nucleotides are TGTGCCAGCAGCTTAGATATAGGGACGGGATATGGCTACACCTTC. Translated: CASSLDIGTGYGYTF.

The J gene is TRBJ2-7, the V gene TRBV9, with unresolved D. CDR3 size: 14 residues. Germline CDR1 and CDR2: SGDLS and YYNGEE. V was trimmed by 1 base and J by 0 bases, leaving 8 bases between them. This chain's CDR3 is CASSVLSSSYEQYF. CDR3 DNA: TGTGCCAGCAGCGTATTGAGTTCCTCCTACGAGCAGTACTTC.

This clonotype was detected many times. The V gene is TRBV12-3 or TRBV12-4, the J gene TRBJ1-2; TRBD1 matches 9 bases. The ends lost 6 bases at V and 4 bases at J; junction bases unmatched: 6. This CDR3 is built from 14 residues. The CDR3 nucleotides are TGTGCCAGCAGGCTCACAGGGGGCGTCTATGGCTACACCTTC. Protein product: CASRLTGGVYGYTF.

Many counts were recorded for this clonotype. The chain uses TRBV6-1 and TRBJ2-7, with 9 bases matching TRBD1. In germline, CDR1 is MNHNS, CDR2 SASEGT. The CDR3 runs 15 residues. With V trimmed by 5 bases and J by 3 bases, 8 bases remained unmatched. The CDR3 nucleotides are TGTGCCAGCAGTCGACCCACAGGGGGCATCTACGAGCAGTACTTC. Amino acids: CASSRPTGGIYEQYF.

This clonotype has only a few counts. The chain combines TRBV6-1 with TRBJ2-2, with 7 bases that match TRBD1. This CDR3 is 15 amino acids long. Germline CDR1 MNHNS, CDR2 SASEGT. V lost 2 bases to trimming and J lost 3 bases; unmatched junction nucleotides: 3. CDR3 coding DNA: TGTGCCAGCAGTGAATTGGGACAGCACACCGGGGAGCTGTTTTTT. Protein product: CASSELGQHTGELFF.

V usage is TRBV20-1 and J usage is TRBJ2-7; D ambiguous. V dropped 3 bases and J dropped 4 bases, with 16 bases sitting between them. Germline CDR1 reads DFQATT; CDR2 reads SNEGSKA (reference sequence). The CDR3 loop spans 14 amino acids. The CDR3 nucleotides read TGCAGTGCTAGTGCACCGATAAAGGCTTACGAGCAGTACTTC. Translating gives CSASAPIKAYEQYF.

This CDR3 is CASSPQGARSSGANVLTF. The CDR3, as DNA: TGTGCCAGCTCACCGCAGGGGGCGCGAAGCTCTGGGGCCAACGTCCTGACTTTC. The J gene is TRBJ2-6, the V gene TRBV18, with 8 nucleotides matching TRBD1. The CDR3 consists of 18 residues. Losses at the gene ends were 3 bases for V and 0 bases for J; bases not matched to a gene: 7. CDR1 is KGHSH and CDR2 is LQKENI in the germline V gene.

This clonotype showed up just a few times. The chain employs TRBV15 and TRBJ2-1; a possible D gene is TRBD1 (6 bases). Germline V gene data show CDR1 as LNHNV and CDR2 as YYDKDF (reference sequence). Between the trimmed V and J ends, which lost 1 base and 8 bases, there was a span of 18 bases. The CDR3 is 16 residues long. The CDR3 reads CATSRASPGGMDEQFF. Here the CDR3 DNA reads TGTGCCACCAGCAGAGCTAGCCCTGGGGGCATGGATGAGCAGTTCTTC.

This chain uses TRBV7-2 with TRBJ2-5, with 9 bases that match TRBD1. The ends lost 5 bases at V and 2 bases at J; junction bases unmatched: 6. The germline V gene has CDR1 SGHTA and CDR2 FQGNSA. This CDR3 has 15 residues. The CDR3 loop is CASSNRGRLQETQYF. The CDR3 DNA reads TGTGCCAGCAGCAACAGGGGGCGCCTGCAAGAGACCCAGTACTTC.

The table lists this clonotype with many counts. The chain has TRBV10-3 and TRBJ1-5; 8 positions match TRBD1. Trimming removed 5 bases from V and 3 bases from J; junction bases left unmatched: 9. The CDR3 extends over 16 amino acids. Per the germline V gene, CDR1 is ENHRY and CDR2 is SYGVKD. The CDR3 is CAISQGWGQVNQPQHF. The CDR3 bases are TGTGCCATCAGTCAGGGCTGGGGACAGGTCAATCAGCCCCAGCATTTT.

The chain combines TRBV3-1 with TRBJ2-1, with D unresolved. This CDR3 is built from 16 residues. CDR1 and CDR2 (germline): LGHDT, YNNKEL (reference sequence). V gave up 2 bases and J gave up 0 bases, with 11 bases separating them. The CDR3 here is CASSQFVLSSYNEQFF. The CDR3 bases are TGTGCCAGCAGCCAATTTGTACTTAGCTCCTACAATGAGCAGTTCTTC.

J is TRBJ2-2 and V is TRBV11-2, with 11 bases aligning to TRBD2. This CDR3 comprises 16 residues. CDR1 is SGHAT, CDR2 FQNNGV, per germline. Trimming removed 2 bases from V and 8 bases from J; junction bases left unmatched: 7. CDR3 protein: CASSLFSGRAGGELFF. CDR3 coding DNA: TGTGCCAGCAGCTTATTTAGCGGGAGGGCCGGTGGGGAGCTGTTTTTT.

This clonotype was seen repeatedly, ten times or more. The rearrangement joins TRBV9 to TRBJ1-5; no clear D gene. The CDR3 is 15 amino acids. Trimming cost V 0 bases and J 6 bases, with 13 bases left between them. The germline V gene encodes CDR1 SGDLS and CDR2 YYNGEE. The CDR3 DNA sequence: TGTGCCAGCAGCGTAGGGGTCGGGCTAGGTCAGCCCCAGCATTTT. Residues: CASSVGVGLGQPQHF.

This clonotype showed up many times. In nucleotides, the CDR3 is TGCAGTGCCCGACCTCCCGGGACAGTGAACACCGGGGAGCTGTTTTTT. Translating gives CSARPPGTVNTGELFF. This chain connects TRBV20-1 to TRBJ2-2; 7 nucleotides agree with TRBD1. The CDR3 spans 16 residues. V dropped 6 bases and J dropped 1; count of bases not matched to a gene: 11. CDR1 and CDR2 (germline): DFQATT, SNEGSKA (reference sequence).

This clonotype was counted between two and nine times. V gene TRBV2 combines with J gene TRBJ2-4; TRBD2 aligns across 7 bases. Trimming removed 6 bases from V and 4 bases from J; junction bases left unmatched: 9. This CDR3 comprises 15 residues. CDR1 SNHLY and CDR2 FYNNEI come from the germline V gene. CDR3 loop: CASSYHLADKNIQYF. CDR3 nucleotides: TGTGCCAGCAGCTACCATCTAGCGGATAAAAACATTCAGTACTTC.

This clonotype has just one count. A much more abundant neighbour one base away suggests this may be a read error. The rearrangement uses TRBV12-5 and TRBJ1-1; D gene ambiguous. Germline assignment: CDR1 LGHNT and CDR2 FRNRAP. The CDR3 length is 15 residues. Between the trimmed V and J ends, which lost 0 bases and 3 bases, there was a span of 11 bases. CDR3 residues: CASGLVLGKHTEAFF. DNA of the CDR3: TGTGCTAGTGGTTTGGTACTAGGGAAACACACTGAAGCTTTCTTT.